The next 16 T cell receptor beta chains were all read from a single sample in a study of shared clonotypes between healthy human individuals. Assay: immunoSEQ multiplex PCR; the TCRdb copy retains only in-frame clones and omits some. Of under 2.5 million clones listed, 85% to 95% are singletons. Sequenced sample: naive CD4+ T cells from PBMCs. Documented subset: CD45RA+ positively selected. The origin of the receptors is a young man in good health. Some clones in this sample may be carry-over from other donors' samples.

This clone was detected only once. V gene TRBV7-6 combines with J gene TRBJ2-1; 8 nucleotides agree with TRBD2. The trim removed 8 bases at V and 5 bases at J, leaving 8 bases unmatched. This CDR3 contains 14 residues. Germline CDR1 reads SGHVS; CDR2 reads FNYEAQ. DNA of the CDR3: TGTGCCAGCCGCACTAGCGGTGGCGACAATGAGCAGTTCTTC. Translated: CASRTSGGDNEQFF.

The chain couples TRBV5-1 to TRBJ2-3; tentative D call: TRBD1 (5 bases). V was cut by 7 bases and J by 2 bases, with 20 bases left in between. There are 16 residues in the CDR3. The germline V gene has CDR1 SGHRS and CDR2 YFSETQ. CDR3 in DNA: TGCGCCAGCTCAAGGGGTGCGAGTGGGAACACAGATACGCAGTATTTT. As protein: CASSRGASGNTDTQYF.

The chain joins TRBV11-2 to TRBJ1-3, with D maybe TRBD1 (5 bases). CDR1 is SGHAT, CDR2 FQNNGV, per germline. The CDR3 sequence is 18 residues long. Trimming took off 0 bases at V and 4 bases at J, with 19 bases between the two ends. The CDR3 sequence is CASSLEPRGRLKGNTIYF. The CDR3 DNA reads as TGTGCCAGCAGCTTAGAGCCCCGGGGCAGACTAAAGGGAAACACCATATATTTT.

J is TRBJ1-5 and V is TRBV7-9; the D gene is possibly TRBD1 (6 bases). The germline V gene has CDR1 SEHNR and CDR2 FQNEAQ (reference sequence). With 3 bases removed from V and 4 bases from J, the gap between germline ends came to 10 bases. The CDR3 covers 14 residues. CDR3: CASSLADRNQPQHF. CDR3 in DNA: TGTGCCAGCAGCTTGGCGGACAGAAATCAGCCCCAGCATTTT. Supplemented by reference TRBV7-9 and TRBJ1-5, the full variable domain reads DTGVSQNPRHKITKRGQNVTFRCDPISEHNRLYWYRQTLGQGPEFLTYFQNEAQLEKSRLLSDRFSAERPKGSFSTLEIQRTEQGDSAMYLCASSLADRNQPQHFGDGTRLSIL.

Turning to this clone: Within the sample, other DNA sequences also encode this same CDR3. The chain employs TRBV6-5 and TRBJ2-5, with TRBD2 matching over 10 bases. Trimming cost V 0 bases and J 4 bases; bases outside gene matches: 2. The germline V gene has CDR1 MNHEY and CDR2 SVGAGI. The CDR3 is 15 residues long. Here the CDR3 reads CASSYSLAGVETQYF. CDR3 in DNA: TGTGCCAGCAGTTACTCGCTAGCGGGAGTAGAGACCCAGTACTTC.

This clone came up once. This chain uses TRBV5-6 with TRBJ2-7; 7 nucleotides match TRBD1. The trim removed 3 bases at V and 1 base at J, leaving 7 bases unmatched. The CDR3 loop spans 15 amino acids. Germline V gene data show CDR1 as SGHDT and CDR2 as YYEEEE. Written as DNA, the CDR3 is TGTGCCAGCAGCTCTGACAGGGAGATTTCCTACGAGCAGTACTTC. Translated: CASSSDREISYEQYF. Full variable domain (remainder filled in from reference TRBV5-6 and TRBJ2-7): DAGVTQSPTHLIKTRGQQVTLRCSPKSGHDTVSWYQQALGQGPQFIFQYYEEEERQRGNFPDRFSGHQFPNYSSELNVNALLLGDSALYLCASSSDREISYEQYFGPGTRLTVT.

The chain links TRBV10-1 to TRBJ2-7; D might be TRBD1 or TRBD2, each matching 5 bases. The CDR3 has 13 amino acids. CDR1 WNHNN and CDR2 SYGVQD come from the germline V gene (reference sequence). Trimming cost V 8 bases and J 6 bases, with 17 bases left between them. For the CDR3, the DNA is TGCGCCAGCTCCGCCGGGACGAGAGGCGAGCAGTACTTC. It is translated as CASSAGTRGEQYF.

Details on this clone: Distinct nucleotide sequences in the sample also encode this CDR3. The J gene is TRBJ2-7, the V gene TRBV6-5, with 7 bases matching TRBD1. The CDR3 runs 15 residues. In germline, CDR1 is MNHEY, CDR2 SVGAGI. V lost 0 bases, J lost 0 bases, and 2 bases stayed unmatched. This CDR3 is CASSYSRGSSYEQYF. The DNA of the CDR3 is TGTGCCAGCAGTTACTCCAGGGGGAGCTCCTACGAGCAGTACTTC.

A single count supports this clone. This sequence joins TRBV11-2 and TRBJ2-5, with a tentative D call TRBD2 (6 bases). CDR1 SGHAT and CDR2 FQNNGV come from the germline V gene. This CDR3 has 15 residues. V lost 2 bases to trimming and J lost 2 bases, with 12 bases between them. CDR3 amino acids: CASSLMTGVQETQYF. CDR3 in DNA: TGTGCCAGCAGCTTAATGACGGGGGTGCAAGAGACCCAGTACTTC.

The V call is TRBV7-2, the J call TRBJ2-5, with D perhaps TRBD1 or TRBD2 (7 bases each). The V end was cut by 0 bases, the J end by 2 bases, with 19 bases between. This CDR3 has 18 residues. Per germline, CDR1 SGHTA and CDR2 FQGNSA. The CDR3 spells CASSLAASGTVTQETQYF. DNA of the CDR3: TGTGCCAGCAGCTTAGCCGCGAGCGGGACAGTGACACAAGAGACCCAGTACTTC.

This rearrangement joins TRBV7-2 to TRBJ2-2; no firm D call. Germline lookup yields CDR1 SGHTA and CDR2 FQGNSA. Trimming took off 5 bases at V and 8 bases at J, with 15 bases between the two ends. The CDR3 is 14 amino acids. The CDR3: CASSPRPGPGELFF. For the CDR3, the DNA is TGTGCCAGCAGCCCCCGCCCGGGCCCGGGGGAGCTGTTTTTT.

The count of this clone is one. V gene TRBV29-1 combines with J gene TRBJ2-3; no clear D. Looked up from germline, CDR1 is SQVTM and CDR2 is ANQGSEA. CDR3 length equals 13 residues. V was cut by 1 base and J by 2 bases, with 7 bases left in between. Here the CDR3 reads CSVEAMDTDTQYF. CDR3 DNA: TGCAGCGTTGAAGCTATGGACACAGATACGCAGTATTTT.

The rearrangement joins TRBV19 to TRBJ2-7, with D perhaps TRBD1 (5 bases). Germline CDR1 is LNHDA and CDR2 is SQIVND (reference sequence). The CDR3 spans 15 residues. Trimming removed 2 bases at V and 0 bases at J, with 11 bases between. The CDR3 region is CASSISGGHSYEQYF. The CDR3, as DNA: TGTGCCAGTAGTATATCCGGCGGACACTCCTACGAGCAGTACTTC.

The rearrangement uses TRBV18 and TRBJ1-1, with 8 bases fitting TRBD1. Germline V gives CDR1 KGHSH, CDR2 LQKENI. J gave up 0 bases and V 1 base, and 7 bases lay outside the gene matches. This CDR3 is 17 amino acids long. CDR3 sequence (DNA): TGTGCCAGCTCACCACGTGGAGACAGGGGATTGAACACTGAAGCTTTCTTT. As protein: CASSPRGDRGLNTEAFF.

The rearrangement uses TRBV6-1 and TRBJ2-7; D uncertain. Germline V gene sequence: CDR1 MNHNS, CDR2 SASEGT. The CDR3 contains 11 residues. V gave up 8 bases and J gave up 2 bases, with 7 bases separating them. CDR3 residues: CASWDTYEQYF. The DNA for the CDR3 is TGTGCCAGCTGGGATACCTACGAGCAGTACTTC.

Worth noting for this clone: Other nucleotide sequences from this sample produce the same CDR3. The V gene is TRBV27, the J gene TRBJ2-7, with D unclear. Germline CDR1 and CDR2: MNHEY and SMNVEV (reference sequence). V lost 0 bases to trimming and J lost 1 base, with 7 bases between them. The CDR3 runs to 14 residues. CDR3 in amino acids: CASSLSGLSYEQYF. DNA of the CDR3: TGTGCCAGCAGTTTATCTGGCCTATCCTACGAGCAGTACTTC.